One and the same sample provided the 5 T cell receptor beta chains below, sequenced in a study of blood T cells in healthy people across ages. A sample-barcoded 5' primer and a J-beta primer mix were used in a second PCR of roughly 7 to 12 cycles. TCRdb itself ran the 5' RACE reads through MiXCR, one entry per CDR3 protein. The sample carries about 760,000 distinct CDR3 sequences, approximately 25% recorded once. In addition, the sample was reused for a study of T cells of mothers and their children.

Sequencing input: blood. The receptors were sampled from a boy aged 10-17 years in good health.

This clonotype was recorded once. The CDR3 protein is CSAGVAGRTDTQYF. CDR3 nucleotides: TGCAGTGCAGGGGTGGCGGGTCGCACAGATACGCAGTATTTT. The rearrangement links TRBV20-1 to TRBJ2-3; D assignment may be TRBD1 or TRBD2 (5 bases each). The V end lost 6 bases, the J end lost 1 base, and 14 bases lay between the germline ends. Germline-derived CDR1 and CDR2 are DFQATT and SNEGSKA (reference sequence). The CDR3 consists of 14 residues.

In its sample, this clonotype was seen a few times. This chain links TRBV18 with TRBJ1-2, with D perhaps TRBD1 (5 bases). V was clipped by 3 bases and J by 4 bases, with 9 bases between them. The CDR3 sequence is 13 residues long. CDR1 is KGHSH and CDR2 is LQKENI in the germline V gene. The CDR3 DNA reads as TGTGCCAGCTCACCGGAGACAGCCTATGGCTACACCTTC. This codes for CASSPETAYGYTF.

The CDR3 DNA reads as TGTGCCAGCAGCCATCAGGACAGGGGTAAGGATAGCAATCAGCCCCAGCATTTT. Protein product: CASSHQDRGKDSNQPQHF. The rearrangement links TRBV7-9 to TRBJ1-5; 9 bases align to TRBD1. This CDR3 region has 18 residues. V trimming: 5 bases; J trimming: 0 bases; junction bases outside the gene matches: 11. Germline V CDR1 and CDR2: SEHNR, FQNEAQ (reference sequence).

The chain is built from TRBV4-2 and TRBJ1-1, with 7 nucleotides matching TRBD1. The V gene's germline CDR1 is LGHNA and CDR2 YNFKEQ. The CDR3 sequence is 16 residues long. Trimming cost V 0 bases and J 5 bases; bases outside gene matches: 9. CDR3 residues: CASSQDRETGKTEAFF. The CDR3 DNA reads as TGTGCCAGCAGCCAAGATAGGGAGACAGGGAAGACTGAAGCTTTCTTT.

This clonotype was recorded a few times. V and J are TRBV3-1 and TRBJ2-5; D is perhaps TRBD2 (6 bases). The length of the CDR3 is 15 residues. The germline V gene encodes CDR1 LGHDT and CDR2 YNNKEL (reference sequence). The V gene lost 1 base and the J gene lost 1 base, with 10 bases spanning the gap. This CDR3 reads CASSQGTTSQETQYF. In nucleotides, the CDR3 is TGTGCCAGCAGCCAAGGGACTACTAGCCAAGAGACCCAGTACTTC.